This T cell receptor (beta chain) was profiled in a study of CD8 T cells in Susac syndrome. The CDR3 totals 15 residues. CDR1 and CDR2 from the germline V gene are LGHNA and YSLEER. The ends were cut back, 0 bases at V and 2 bases at J, with 9 bases in the middle. After extraction with the RNeasy kit, roughly 0.5 to 1 ug of the RNA was reverse transcribed using random hexamers. TCRdb analysed the immunoSEQ multiplex PCR reads with MiXCR anew, one entry per CDR3 protein. The sample yields hundreds of thousands of distinct CDR3 sequences, approximately 90% seen once. The J gene is TRBJ2-3, the V gene TRBV4-3; no definite D call. Sequenced: CD8+ T cells from PBMCs. This TCR came from a human donor with multiple sclerosis. In nucleotides, the CDR3 is TGCGCCAGCAGCCAAGAGGGTCGGACCACAGATACGCAGTATTTT. Translated: CASSQEGRTTDTQYF.